The 24 T cell receptor beta chains reported below all come from one sample, sequenced in a study of blood T cells in healthy people across ages. Then a second PCR, running about 6 to 12 cycles, was carried out with a sample-barcoded 5' primer and a J-beta primer mix. One entry per CDR3 protein, called by TCRdb with MiXCR from the 5' RACE reads. The sample has about 780,000 distinct CDR3 sequences; around half are singletons. Sample: blood. The receptors derive from a man aged 80 or over in good health.

This chain uses TRBV9 with TRBJ1-2, with D possibly being TRBD1 (5 bases). V lost 0 bases to trimming and J lost 3 bases, with 15 bases between them. The CDR3 spans 16 residues. CDR1 is SGDLS and CDR2 is YYNGEE in the germline V gene. The CDR3 protein is CASSVAGTGIDYGYTF. The CDR3 DNA follows: TGTGCCAGCAGCGTAGCCGGAACAGGAATCGACTATGGCTACACCTTC.

This clonotype came up a few times. The chain recombines TRBV5-1 with TRBJ2-5; D possibly corresponds to TRBD1 (5 bases). Deletions cut 0 bases from V and 5 bases from J, with 14 bases between. CDR3 length: 15 residues. The germline CDR1 and CDR2 sequences are SGHRS and YFSETQ. DNA of the CDR3: TGCGCCAGCAGCTTGGGGCGGACACCCCGGGAGACCCAGTACTTC. Protein: CASSLGRTPRETQYF.

In its sample, this clonotype was seen a few times. The V and J genes are TRBV5-1 and TRBJ2-7; 7 bases agree with TRBD1. CDR3 length: 15 residues. Per the germline V gene, CDR1 is SGHRS and CDR2 is YFSETQ. With V trimmed by 0 bases and J by 3 bases, 6 bases remained unmatched. Here the CDR3 reads CASSLEDRSYYEQYF. The CDR3 DNA sequence: TGCGCCAGCAGCTTGGAGGACAGGAGCTACTACGAGCAGTACTTC.

This clonotype was found a few times. The rearrangement links TRBV12-3 or TRBV12-4 to TRBJ1-2; no definite D call. Trimming took 4 bases from V and 4 from J, leaving 7 bases between them. The CDR3 has 12 amino acids. CDR3 region: CASSSEAYGYTF. CDR3 DNA: TGTGCCAGCAGTTCCGAGGCCTATGGCTACACCTTC.

This chain joins TRBV30 and TRBJ1-2; 7 nucleotides line up with TRBD1. This CDR3 has 13 amino acids. The germline CDR1 and CDR2 sequences are GTSNPN and SVGIG (reference sequence). V was pared by 5 bases and J by 0 bases, with 3 bases of the junction left unmatched. The chain's CDR3 is CAWEQGSNYGYTF. The CDR3 nucleotides are TGTGCCTGGGAACAGGGGTCTAACTATGGCTACACCTTC.

CDR3 residues: CASSSLAGASYEQYF. The CDR3 region has the DNA TGTGCCAGCAGTTCGCTAGCGGGAGCCAGCTACGAGCAGTACTTC. The chain links TRBV27 to TRBJ2-7; 10 positions agree with TRBD2. In germline, CDR1 is MNHEY, CDR2 SMNVEV (reference sequence). The CDR3 runs to 15 residues. V lost 4 bases and J lost 3; bases outside the gene matches: 6.

This clonotype was counted between two and nine times. The chain uses TRBV7-2 and TRBJ1-1; D remains unclear. Germline V gene lookup returns CDR1 SGHTA and CDR2 FQGNSA. CDR3 length equals 15 residues. The V and J ends lost 1 base and 1 base respectively, with 10 bases between them. This chain's CDR3 is CASSLVGSRNTEAFF. DNA of the CDR3: TGTGCCAGCAGCTTAGTTGGGTCTAGGAACACTGAAGCTTTCTTT.

The chain employs TRBV7-9 and TRBJ2-7; perhaps TRBD2 as D (5 bases). The CDR3 extends over 12 amino acids. Germline CDR1 is SEHNR and CDR2 is FQNEAQ (reference sequence). The germline V and J ends were trimmed by 5 bases and 5 bases, with 10 bases remaining between them. The CDR3 sequence is CASSPRVHEQYF. The CDR3 nucleotides are TGTGCCAGCAGCCCGAGGGTCCACGAGCAGTACTTC.

The rearrangement uses TRBV29-1 and TRBJ2-3, with D unresolved. The CDR3 length is 11 residues. Germline CDR1 reads SQVTM; CDR2 reads ANQGSEA. V lost 5 bases, J lost 8 bases, and 11 bases lay in between. CDR3 DNA: TGCAGCGTTTCCGTCTCCGGTACGCAGTATTTT. Its translation: CSVSVSGTQYF.

This clonotype was detected only a few times. As DNA, the CDR3 is TGTGCCAGCAGTTTGAAATATAATTCACCCCTCCACTTT. Translating gives CASSLKYNSPLHF. The rearrangement uses TRBV28 and TRBJ1-6, with D hard to call. Trimming took off 3 bases at V and 4 bases at J, with 4 bases between the two ends. Germline V lookup: CDR1 MDHEN, CDR2 SYDVKM. The CDR3 runs to 13 residues.

The rearrangement links TRBV12-3 or TRBV12-4 to TRBJ2-1; D is uncertain. Deletions cut 7 bases from V and 2 bases from J, with 6 bases between. There are 12 residues in the CDR3. The CDR3 nucleotides are TGTGCCAGCACCCCTCCCTACAATGAGCAGTTCTTC. It specifies CASTPPYNEQFF.

The DNA for the CDR3 is TGTGCCAGCCTAGCGGGAGTAGGCAATGAGCAGTTCTTC. Translation: CASLAGVGNEQFF. V usage is TRBV6-2 or TRBV6-3 and J usage is TRBJ2-1; TRBD2 agrees at 10 bases. The CDR3 has 13 residues. Per the germline V gene, CDR1 is MNHEY and CDR2 is SVGEGT. The V and J ends lost 8 bases and 6 bases, in that order; junction bases with no gene match: 4.

About this clonotype: This may be a read error, as it is one base from a much larger clone. J is TRBJ2-1 and V is TRBV20-1, with 14 bases aligning to TRBD2. With the DNA end fitting TRBJ2-7 better, the J assignment may be wrong. CDR3 length equals 17 residues. CDR1 DFQATT and CDR2 SNEGSKA come from the germline V gene (reference sequence). CDR3 protein: CSARLRRLAGGVNEQYF. Here the CDR3 DNA reads TGCAGTGCTAGACTGCGGAGACTAGCGGGAGGGGTAAATGAGCAGTACTTC.

A few counts support this clonotype. The CDR3 protein is CATSAAGRNQPQHF. The CDR3 bases are TGTGCCACCAGTGCGGCGGGCCGGAATCAGCCCCAGCATTTT. The chain combines TRBV24-1 with TRBJ1-5; D gene uncertain. Germline assignment: CDR1 KGHDR and CDR2 SFDVKD. The CDR3 sequence is 14 residues long. V shed 5 bases and J shed 4 bases, with 11 bases lying between them.

There are a few counts of this clonotype. CDR3: CASSVEGLAGTYEQYF. The CDR3 nucleotides read TGCGCCAGCAGCGTTGAGGGACTAGCGGGAACCTACGAGCAGTACTTC. The chain has TRBV5-1 and TRBJ2-7, with 13 positions matching TRBD2. This CDR3 contains 16 residues. Germline CDR1 and CDR2: SGHRS and YFSETQ. Trimming cost V 4 bases and J 2 bases; bases outside gene matches: 6.

There are a few counts of this clonotype. The chain recombines TRBV20-1 with TRBJ2-1; TRBD1 agrees at 8 bases. This CDR3 contains 17 residues. Germline V gene sequence: CDR1 DFQATT, CDR2 SNEGSKA (reference sequence). After removal of 2 bases from V and 0 bases from J, the junction contained 9 bases not matched to a gene. The CDR3 DNA reads as TGCAGTGCTAGATACGGGGACAGGCCGAGCTCCTACAATGAGCAGTTCTTC. This gives the protein CSARYGDRPSSYNEQFF.

Note on this clonotype: This sequence may be a read error, since a much larger clone differs from it by one base. The gene calls are TRBV5-8 and TRBJ2-5, with D perhaps being TRBD1 or TRBD2 (5 bases each). V was clipped by 2 bases and J by 11 bases, with 13 bases between them. Germline CDR1 reads SGHTS; CDR2 reads YDEGEE. This CDR3 is built from 12 residues. CDR3 DNA sequence: TGTGCCAGCAGCTTATGGGGGAATGAGCAGTACTTC. This sequence encodes CASSLWGNEQYF. Full variable domain (rest looked up from reference TRBV5-8 and TRBJ2-5): EAGVTQSPTHLIKTRGQQATLRCSPISGHTSVYWYQQALGLGLQFLLWYDEGEERNRGNFPPRFSGRQFPNYSSELNVNALELEDSALYLCASSLWGNEQYFGPGTRLLVL.

The chain uses TRBV5-1 and TRBJ2-7; TRBD1 agrees at 8 bases. J gave up 7 bases and V 3 bases, and 12 bases lay outside the gene matches. Germline V gene sequence: CDR1 SGHRS, CDR2 YFSETQ. CDR3 length: 15 residues. The CDR3 nucleotides read TGCGCCAGCAGCTCGGGACAGGTACCTCTTCTGGAGCAGTACTTC. This codes for CASSSGQVPLLEQYF.

A few counts support this clonotype. This chain links TRBV28 with TRBJ2-1; 10 bases are shared with TRBD2. The CDR3 contains 15 residues. Looked up from germline, CDR1 is MDHEN and CDR2 is SYDVKM. After removal of 6 bases from V and 3 bases from J, the junction contained 5 bases not matched to a gene. CDR3 sequence (DNA): TGTGCCAGCAGCGCTAGCGGGAGTGGCTACAATGAGCAGTTCTTC. The encoded protein is CASSASGSGYNEQFF.

The chain links TRBV2 to TRBJ1-6; D is perhaps TRBD1 (6 bases). Trimming took 4 bases from V and 8 from J, leaving 15 bases between them. CDR3 size: 15 residues. Germline V gives CDR1 SNHLY, CDR2 FYNNEI. The CDR3 sequence: CASSVGRTVYSPLHF. The CDR3 coding sequence is TGTGCCAGCAGTGTAGGTCGGACAGTGTATTCACCCCTCCACTTT.

J is TRBJ2-3 and V is TRBV28; 10 bases are shared with TRBD2. The CDR3 runs 17 residues. With 4 bases clipped from V and 4 bases from J, the junction kept 11 bases outside the gene matches. Germline V gene lookup returns CDR1 MDHEN and CDR2 SYDVKM. The CDR3 DNA reads as TGTGCCAGCAGTTCCTTAGCGGGAGGCCCCCCCCCAGATACGCAGTATTTT. Translation gives CASSSLAGGPPPDTQYF. Full variable domain (missing parts from reference TRBV28 and TRBJ2-3): DVKVTQSSRYLVKRTGEKVFLECVQDMDHENMFWYRQDPGLGLRLIYFSYDVKMKEKGDIPEGYSVSREKKERFSLILESASTNQTSMYLCASSSLAGGPPPDTQYFGPGTRLTVL.

This clonotype was detected only a few times. CDR3 bases: TGCGCCAGCAGCTTGGTGGGTTTCGCAGATACGCAGTATTTT. Protein product: CASSLVGFADTQYF. This chain connects TRBV5-1 to TRBJ2-3; D unclear. The CDR3 has 14 residues. Germline V gene sequence: CDR1 SGHRS, CDR2 YFSETQ. V was cut by 0 bases and J by 4 bases, with 9 bases left in between.

In its sample, this clonotype was seen a few times. The chain carries TRBV5-6 and TRBJ2-7, with a weak D call TRBD1 (5 bases). V lost 0 bases, J lost 3 bases, and 16 bases lay in between. Germline V CDR1 and CDR2: SGHDT, YYEEEE. CDR3 length: 16 amino acids. CDR3 protein: CASSLASGYHSYEQYF. In nucleotides, the CDR3 is TGTGCCAGCAGCTTGGCCTCAGGGTATCATAGCTACGAGCAGTACTTC.

Many counts were recorded for this clonotype. CDR3 bases: TGCGCCAGCAGCCCCGGACTAGCGCTTTACAATGAGCAGTTCTTC. Its translation is CASSPGLALYNEQFF. The chain links TRBV5-1 to TRBJ2-1; 9 nucleotides match TRBD2. Germline V lookup: CDR1 SGHRS, CDR2 YFSETQ. The CDR3 sequence is 15 residues long. The ends lost 4 bases at V and 4 bases at J; junction bases unmatched: 6.